This T cell receptor (beta chain) is drawn from a study of T cells in Graves' hyperthyroidism and ophthalmopathy. Regions amplified from RNA transcripts were the TCR beta CDR3 regions. The HTBI primer set served for first-round RT-PCR of the TCR CDR3. TCRdb reanalysed the multiplex PCR reads using MiXCR and keeps one entry per CDR3 protein. Among a few hundred thousand distinct CDR3 sequences listed, under 60% were seen once. This clonotype was detected only a few times. Antigen: not known. The hyperthyroidism was newly diagnosed and had lasted under 2 months; the patients were aged 18 to 65. Patients with uncontrolled infections, other autoimmune diseases, pregnancy or lactation were excluded. Study outcomes and limitations: Most expanded thyroid clonotypes above 0.001 also appeared in blood.

The CDR3 runs 12 residues. Looked up from germline, CDR1 is LNHDA and CDR2 is SQIVND (reference sequence). Trimming took 5 bases from V and 12 from J, leaving 13 bases between them. The clonotype was recovered from a woman in her late teens or twenties with Graves' hyperthyroidism. The rearrangement uses TRBV19 and TRBJ2-2; unclear D gene. What was sequenced was peripheral blood or thyroid tissue (not recorded which). As DNA, the CDR3 is TGTGCCAGTAGTCCTCGCCCCGCGAAGCTGTTTTTT. This encodes CASSPRPAKLFF.